This T cell receptor (beta chain) was captured by sequencing in a study of blood T cell repertoires in COVID-19. Study-level background: COVID-19 samples, acute and convalescent, were from the United States, Italy and Spain. Sources were T cells, B-cell-depleted T cells, or PBMCs; the material itself was cDNA or gDNA.

This clone was detected only once. Per the original methods: Nucleated cell counts were estimated from reference gene primer amplification. The data were produced by immunoSEQ multiplex PCR, yet TCRdb's version contains in-frame clones alone and is incomplete. V and J calls and clone size follow that table, whereas D and trimming were derived from the DNA. Seen here are about 150,000 clones, approximately 79% observed once, and the top ten hold over 8.5%. This CDR3 spans 14 amino acids. The V end was cut by 3 bases, the J end by 3 bases, with 11 bases between. CDR1 and CDR2 (germline): KGHSH, LQKENI. The source of this sequence is a man aged 45 to 65 with active or convalescent COVID-19. The material sequenced was peripheral blood. The chain combines TRBV18 with TRBJ1-1; D remains unclear. CDR3 nucleotide sequence: TGTGCCAGCTCACCCAGCCAGCGAGACACTGAAGCTTTCTTT. Protein sequence: CASSPSQRDTEAFF.